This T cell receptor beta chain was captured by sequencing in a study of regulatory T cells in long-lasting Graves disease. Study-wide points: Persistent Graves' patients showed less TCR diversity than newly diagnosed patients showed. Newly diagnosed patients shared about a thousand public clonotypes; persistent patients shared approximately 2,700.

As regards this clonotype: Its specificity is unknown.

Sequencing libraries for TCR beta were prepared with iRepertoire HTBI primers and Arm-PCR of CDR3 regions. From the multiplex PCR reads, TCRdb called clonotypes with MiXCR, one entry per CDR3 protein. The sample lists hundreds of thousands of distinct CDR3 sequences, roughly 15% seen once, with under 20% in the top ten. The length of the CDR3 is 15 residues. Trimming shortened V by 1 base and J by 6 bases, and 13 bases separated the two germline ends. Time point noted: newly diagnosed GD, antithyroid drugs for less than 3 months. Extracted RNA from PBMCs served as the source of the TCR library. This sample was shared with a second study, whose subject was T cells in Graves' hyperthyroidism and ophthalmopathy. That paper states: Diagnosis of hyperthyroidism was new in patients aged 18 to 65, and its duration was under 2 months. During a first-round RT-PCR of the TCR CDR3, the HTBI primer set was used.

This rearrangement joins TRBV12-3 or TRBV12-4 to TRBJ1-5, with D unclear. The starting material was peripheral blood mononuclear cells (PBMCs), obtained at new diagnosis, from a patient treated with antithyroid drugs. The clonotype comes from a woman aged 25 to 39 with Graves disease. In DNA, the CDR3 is TGTGCCAGCAGTTTAGGTTGGAGGGTTGGTCAGCCCCAGCATTTT. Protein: CASSLGWRVGQPQHF.